Given below is one TCR beta chain in context. This specimen comes from a study of low-dose radiotherapy and immunotherapy resistance in tumors. Study-level information: Every two weeks, one day ahead of radiation and immunotherapy, cyclophosphamide 200 mg/m2 was given (intravenously).

Documented time point: before trial treatment. With TRAV- and TRBV-specific primers, first-strand cDNA was made, covering the alpha and beta chains. For amplifying TCRs, the PCR ran for 20 to 25 cycles with Phusion, which was used together with a constant-region primer and the adapter on the V primers. Each CDR3 protein is one row after TCRdb ran MiXCR on the reads. The sample consists of 60,000 to 90,000 distinct CDR3 sequences, 31% of them appearing once. The sequenced sample was PBMCs, obtained before treatment. The sequence came from a female donor with ovarian cancer.

The CDR3 nucleotides read TGCGCCAGCAGTGCGACGAGGAACACTGAAGCTTTCTTT. Protein sequence: CASSATRNTEAFF. The rearrangement joins TRBV10-1 to TRBJ1-1; D call uncertain. Germline-derived CDR1 and CDR2 are WNHNN and SYGVQD (reference sequence). V was cut by 4 bases and J by 1 base, with 7 bases left in between. This CDR3 region has 13 residues.